The next 26 T cell receptor beta chains were all read from a single sample in a study of blood T cell repertoires in COVID-19. TCRdb's copy holds only in-frame clones and misses some; the assay was immunoSEQ multiplex PCR. Of a few hundred thousand clones listed, around 88% are singletons. Sequencing input: peripheral blood. The source of these receptors is a woman in her thirties with COVID-19, enrolled during active disease.

The V gene is TRBV28, the J gene TRBJ2-3; 9 bases map to TRBD2. From germline, CDR1 is MDHEN and CDR2 SYDVKM. This CDR3 has 15 amino acids. V trimming: 4 bases; J trimming: 2 bases; junction bases outside the gene matches: 4. The CDR3 here is CASSWTSVTTDTQYF. As DNA, the CDR3 is TGTGCCAGCAGTTGGACTAGCGTTACCACAGATACGCAGTATTTT.

This clone was detected once. This rearrangement joins TRBV7-8 to TRBJ2-5, with D perhaps TRBD1 (6 bases). Trimming took 4 bases from V and 5 from J, leaving 11 bases between them. The CDR3 has 13 amino acids. Per germline, CDR1 SGHVS and CDR2 FQNEAQ. The CDR3 spells CASSSTQGETQYF. The CDR3 coding sequence is TGTGCCAGCAGCTCCACTCAGGGGGAGACCCAGTACTTC.

The count of this clone is one. The chain uses TRBV5-1 and TRBJ1-1; possibly TRBD1 for D (6 bases). The germline CDR1 and CDR2 sequences are SGHRS and YFSETQ. V was clipped by 4 bases and J by 6 bases, with 13 bases between them. The CDR3 is 13 residues long. The CDR3 loop is CASSPTGIPEAFF. CDR3 DNA: TGCGCCAGCAGCCCTACAGGGATACCTGAAGCTTTCTTT.

This clone turned up a few times. Here the CDR3 reads CASSEATGGTDTQYF. The CDR3 DNA sequence: TGTGCCAGCAGTGAAGCGACAGGGGGCACAGATACGCAGTATTTT. The J gene is TRBJ2-3, the V gene TRBV6-1, with 8 bases fitting TRBD1. There are 15 residues in the CDR3. CDR1 and CDR2 from the germline V gene are MNHNS and SASEGT. The V segment lost 0 bases and the J segment 1 base; nucleotides outside the gene matches: 0.

A single count supports this clone. V and J are TRBV5-1 and TRBJ1-6, with TRBD1 as a possible D gene (6 bases). Germline CDR1 reads SGHRS; CDR2 reads YFSETQ. CDR3 size: 15 residues. V was pared by 0 bases and J by 7 bases, with 11 bases between. The CDR3 bases are TGCGCCAGCAGCTTGGCAGGGGATGGGAATTCACCCCTCCACTTT. This translates into CASSLAGDGNSPLHF.

This sequence joins TRBV2 and TRBJ2-7, with TRBD1 matching 7 bases. CDR3 length: 14 residues. Germline V gene data show CDR1 as SNHLY and CDR2 as FYNNEI. V lost 1 base to trimming and J lost 2 bases; unmatched junction nucleotides: 2. The CDR3 spells CASSEGQGAYEQYV. The CDR3 nucleotides read TGTGCCAGCAGTGAAGGGCAGGGGGCCTACGAGCAGTACGTC.

This clone was observed a single time. CDR3 sequence (DNA): TGTGCCTGGAGCGGGGGGGCCGGCGGGGAGCTGTTTTTT. Its translation is CAWSGGAGGELFF. V usage is TRBV30 and J usage is TRBJ2-2; TRBD2 matches 8 bases. Germline lookup yields CDR1 GTSNPN and CDR2 SVGIG (reference sequence). J was trimmed by 7 bases and V by 3 bases; bases with no gene match: 4. This CDR3 is 13 amino acids long.

This chain connects TRBV27 to TRBJ1-3; D might be TRBD1 (5 bases). With 0 bases removed from V and 3 bases from J, the gap between germline ends came to 6 bases. The CDR3 is 14 amino acids. In germline, CDR1 is MNHEY, CDR2 SMNVEV (reference sequence). CDR3 amino acids: CASSLSGGGNTIYF. The CDR3 nucleotides are TGTGCCAGCAGTTTATCGGGGGGTGGAAACACCATATATTTT.

This clone has only one observation. V usage is TRBV7-2 and J usage is TRBJ2-3; 12 bases fit TRBD2. Losses at the gene ends were 5 bases for V and 14 bases for J; bases not matched to a gene: 14. The CDR3 has 15 amino acids. Germline CDR1 SGHTA, CDR2 FQGNSA. The CDR3 protein is CASSTSSGGALFPYF. The CDR3 DNA follows: TGTGCCAGCAGCACATCTAGCGGGGGGGCCCTATTCCCGTATTTT.

This sequence joins TRBV28 and TRBJ1-2; D gene ambiguous. The CDR3 extends over 14 amino acids. Trimming removed 3 bases at V and 4 bases at J, with 12 bases between. Germline loops: CDR1 MDHEN, CDR2 SYDVKM. CDR3 DNA sequence: TGTGCCAGCAGTTTCGAGGCCCCAATCTATGGCTACACCTTC. Protein sequence: CASSFEAPIYGYTF.

The rearrangement links TRBV20-1 to TRBJ1-1, with D unclear. CDR1 is DFQATT, CDR2 SNEGSKA, per germline (reference sequence). The CDR3 length is 11 residues. V lost 1 base, J lost 12 bases, and 12 bases lay in between. CDR3 sequence reads: CSARAPYYSFF. The CDR3 nucleotides read TGCAGTGCTAGAGCACCCTATTATTCTTTCTTT.

V is TRBV7-8 and J is TRBJ2-1, with 11 bases aligning to TRBD1. Unmatched junction bases numbered 10, after V lost 2 bases and J lost 7 bases. Per the germline V gene, CDR1 is SGHVS and CDR2 is FQNEAQ. CDR3 length: 17 amino acids. The CDR3 nucleotides are TGTGCCAGCAGCTTATTGATTACGGGACAGGGGGATAATGAGCAGTTCTTC. It encodes CASSLLITGQGDNEQFF.

The rearrangement uses TRBV12-3 or TRBV12-4 and TRBJ1-2; D may be TRBD1 (5 bases). The CDR3 is 13 residues long. With 3 bases removed from V and 11 bases from J, the gap between germline ends came to 16 bases. The CDR3 sequence is CASSFRQLREYTF. The CDR3 region has the DNA TGTGCCAGCAGTTTTAGACAGCTAAGGGAATACACCTTC.

CDR3 residues: CASSHTRGDGYTF. CDR3 in DNA: TGTGCCAGCAGCCACACGCGGGGCGATGGCTACACCTTC. This chain links TRBV14 with TRBJ1-2; tentative D call: TRBD1 (5 bases). Between the trimmed V and J ends, which lost 3 bases and 6 bases, there was a span of 11 bases. This CDR3 has 13 amino acids. Germline CDR1 SGHDN, CDR2 FVKESK.

This rearrangement joins TRBV5-8 to TRBJ2-2; D may be TRBD2 (5 bases). CDR1 is SGHTS and CDR2 is YDEGEE in the germline V gene. The V and J ends lost 0 bases and 4 bases respectively, with 19 bases between them. This CDR3 has 18 residues. The DNA for the CDR3 is TGTGCCAGCAGCTTGGCGGTGGGAGACCCGGATGGCACCGGGGAGCTGTTTTTT. It yields the protein CASSLAVGDPDGTGELFF.

The chain employs TRBV6-5 and TRBJ1-2, with 10 nucleotides matching TRBD1. After removal of 4 bases from V and 2 bases from J, the junction contained 1 base not matched to a gene. CDR3 length: 14 amino acids. Germline-derived CDR1 and CDR2 are MNHEY and SVGAGI. In DNA form, the CDR3 reads TGTGCCAGCAGTTGGGGACAGGGGAACTATGGCTACACCTTC. This translates into CASSWGQGNYGYTF.

This chain connects TRBV6-5 to TRBJ2-1; D is possibly TRBD2 (6 bases). Germline loops: CDR1 MNHEY, CDR2 SVGAGI. The CDR3 consists of 15 residues. V lost 10 bases and J lost 3, with 19 bases in between. CDR3 DNA sequence: TGTGCCACTACCCTGGACGGACTAAACTACAATGAGCAGTTCTTC. Its translation is CATTLDGLNYNEQFF.

This sequence joins TRBV5-1 and TRBJ2-3; 8 nucleotides line up with TRBD2. The CDR3 is made up of 16 amino acids. J lost 0 bases, V lost 4 bases, and 7 bases had no gene match. Germline V gives CDR1 SGHRS, CDR2 YFSETQ. The CDR3 sequence: CASSPTSGASTDTQYF. The DNA for the CDR3 is TGCGCCAGCAGCCCTACTAGCGGTGCTAGCACAGATACGCAGTATTTT.

This chain joins TRBV6-5 and TRBJ2-1; 8 bases are shared with TRBD1. The CDR3 length is 14 residues. V was clipped by 5 bases and J by 6 bases; unmatched bases: 6. CDR1 MNHEY and CDR2 SVGAGI come from the germline V gene. Here the CDR3 DNA reads TGTGCCAGCAGTCAGGACAGGGCGGGCAATGAGCAGTTCTTC. It specifies CASSQDRAGNEQFF.

As DNA, the CDR3 is TGTGCCAGTAGTATAAGTCAGGGGGCTGAGCAGTACTTC. The encoded protein is CASSISQGAEQYF. J is TRBJ2-7 and V is TRBV19; 8 nucleotides agree with TRBD1. After removal of 2 bases from V and 7 bases from J, the junction contained 4 bases not matched to a gene. CDR3 size: 13 residues. CDR1 and CDR2 from the germline V gene are LNHDA and SQIVND (reference sequence).

V and J are TRBV7-9 and TRBJ1-2; D remains ambiguous. CDR3 length: 13 residues. The V gene's germline CDR1 is SEHNR and CDR2 FQNEAQ (reference sequence). The V and J ends lost 2 bases and 6 bases respectively, with 10 bases between them. CDR3 nucleotide sequence: TGTGCCAGCAGCTTATTCCAGACTGATGGCTACACCTTC. As protein: CASSLFQTDGYTF.

The chain recombines TRBV7-9 with TRBJ1-5; weak D call: TRBD1 (6 bases). V was shortened by 1 base and J by 7 bases, with 11 bases between the two germline ends. Per germline, CDR1 SEHNR and CDR2 FQNEAQ (reference sequence). The CDR3 sequence is 14 residues long. The CDR3 is CASSLGGLGQPQHF. The CDR3 region has the DNA TGTGCCAGCAGCTTAGGGGGGCTGGGGCAGCCCCAGCATTTT.

In this sample, this clone turned up a few times. This CDR3 reads CATRGEDRLENTEAFF. The CDR3, as DNA: TGTGCCACACGGGGTGAGGACAGGTTGGAGAACACTGAAGCTTTCTTT. This chain connects TRBV10-3 to TRBJ1-1, with 7 bases aligning to TRBD1. Germline V gene sequence: CDR1 ENHRY, CDR2 SYGVKD. Losses at the gene ends were 10 bases for V and 1 base for J; bases not matched to a gene: 15. The CDR3 is 16 residues long.

This clone has at least ten counts. The J gene is TRBJ1-2, the V gene TRBV7-9, with TRBD1 identical over 9 bases. Looked up from germline, CDR1 is SEHNR and CDR2 is FQNEAQ (reference sequence). The V segment lost 4 bases and the J segment 8 bases; nucleotides outside the gene matches: 2. This CDR3 is built from 12 residues. For the CDR3, the DNA is TGTGCCAGCAGCTCTGGACAGGGGGGCTACACCTTC. Residues: CASSSGQGGYTF.

The V call is TRBV27, the J call TRBJ2-3, with D maybe TRBD2 (6 bases). The V end was cut by 3 bases, the J end by 0 bases, with 13 bases between. The germline V gene has CDR1 MNHEY and CDR2 SMNVEV (reference sequence). The CDR3 loop spans 16 amino acids. CDR3 protein: CASSFVADPSTDTQYF. The CDR3 DNA reads as TGTGCCAGCAGTTTCGTAGCGGATCCTAGCACAGATACGCAGTATTTT.

V gene TRBV7-9 combines with J gene TRBJ2-4, with a possible D match to TRBD1 (6 bases). The germline V gene encodes CDR1 SEHNR and CDR2 FQNEAQ (reference sequence). This CDR3 contains 15 residues. V gave up 3 bases and J gave up 0 bases, with 9 bases separating them. The CDR3 DNA follows: TGTGCCAGCAGCTTCGGCAGGGGAGCCAAAAACATTCAGTACTTC. As protein: CASSFGRGAKNIQYF.